This is a list of T cell receptor beta chains from one sample in a study of OX40 agonist ivuxolimab in advanced cancers. Sequencing was performed with immunoSEQ multiplex PCR; in TCRdb, only in-frame clones are kept and a portion is missing. The data show some 69,000 clones, more than 70% seen once. The source material was CD4+ or CD8+ T cells sorted from blood, sampled in a trial of the OX40 agonist ivuxolimab. Receptor source: an adult with an advanced solid tumor such as melanoma, head and neck, liver or kidney cancer. The CDR3 runs from the conserved cysteine through the conserved F or W. A D gene is named only where the DNA matches it firmly. Expanded clones are given a class, and other clones once, few, many or no size at all.

d_call clone_size j_call v_call cdr3_nt cdr3_aa
TRBD2 NA TRBJ2-1 TRBV7-9 TGTGCCAGCAGCTCGGGGACTAGCGGGGATAAGGACAATGAGCAGTTCTTC CASSSGTSGDKDNEQFF
TRBD2 NA TRBJ2-1 TRBV11-2 TGTGCCAGCAGCTTAACGAGCGGGAGAGGCAATGAGCAGTTCTTC CASSLTSGRGNEQFF
NA few TRBJ1-1 TRBV11-2 TGTGCCAGCAGCTTATGGGCGGTCGGGGCTTTCTTT CASSLWAVGAFF
NA NA TRBJ2-1 TRBV20-1 TGCAGTGCTAGAGAGAGACTAGGGGTGGTCTTC CSARERLGVVF
NA NA TRBJ1-1 TRBV10-1 TGCGCCAGCAGTGAGTCGAGACAGTGGAACACTGAAGCTTTCTTT CASSESRQWNTEAFF
TRBD1 NA TRBJ1-4 TRBV7-2 TGTGCCAGCAGCTTCCGGGACAGGGGAAATGAAAAACTGTTTTTT CASSFRDRGNEKLFF
NA few TRBJ2-3 TRBV11-3 TGTGCCAGCAGCTTAGGAGGGGGGGAAGATACGCAGTATTTT CASSLGGGEDTQYF
TRBD2 NA TRBJ2-7 TRBV7-9 TGTGCCAGCAGCTTAGCTCGAACAGCGGGAGCGGGGGAGCAGTACTTC CASSLARTAGAGEQYF
NA once TRBJ2-3 TRBV20-1 TGCAGTGCTAGAGTCCAAACGCAGTATTTT CSARVQTQYF
TRBD1 NA TRBJ2-2 TRBV2 TGTGCCAGCAGTGAAACCGGGACAGGGAGCACCGGGGAGCTGTTTTTT CASSETGTGSTGELFF
NA NA TRBJ1-1 TRBV6-5 TGTGCCAGCAGAAACGGGAGGGGATGGTTCTTT CASRNGRGWFF
TRBD1 NA TRBJ1-2 TRBV27 TGTGCCAGCAGAAACCCGGGACAGGGTAAATATGGCTACACCTTC CASRNPGQGKYGYTF
NA NA TRBJ2-1 TRBV9 TGTGCCAGCAGCGTAAGCAGCTCCTACAATGAGCAGTTCTTC CASSVSSSYNEQFF
TRBD2 few TRBJ2-3 TRBV27 TGTGCCAGCAGTTGGCTCGGGGGGTCCTTAGATACGCAGTATTTT CASSWLGGSLDTQYF
NA NA TRBJ1-2 TRBV6-5 TGTGCCAGCACACGAGGGGCCCGAAACTATGGCTACACCTTC CASTRGARNYGYTF
NA NA TRBJ2-2 TRBV5-8 TGTGCCAGCAGCAGACAAGGGATCGGGGAGCTGTTTTTT CASSRQGIGELFF
TRBD1 NA TRBJ2-7 TRBV5-1 TGCGCCAGCAGCTTAGGGACAGGGCCCTCCTACGAGCAGTACTTC CASSLGTGPSYEQYF
NA NA TRBJ2-7 TRBV7-2 TGTGCCAGCAGTCGGGGGGCCCCCTCCTACGAGCAGTACTTC CASSRGAPSYEQYF
TRBD1 NA TRBJ1-1 TRBV5-1 TGCGCCAGCAGCTTGTCCGGGACAGGGGGCTTCACTGAAGCTTTCTTT CASSLSGTGGFTEAFF
NA NA TRBJ2-3 TRBV25-1 TGTGCCAGCAGTAAACCGGACCCACCACGTACGCAGTATTTT CASSKPDPPRTQYF
NA NA TRBJ2-1 TRBV4-2 TGTGCCAGCAGCCTTCGGATAAACAATGAGCAGTTCTTC CASSLRINNEQFF